This T cell receptor (beta chain) was identified during a study of shared clonotypes between healthy human individuals. The length of the CDR3 is 16 residues. Germline values: CDR1 MGHRA, CDR2 YSYEKL. Details on this clone: Its antigen is as yet unknown.

Investigators spread the genomic DNA of each subset evenly over several immunoSEQ plates. Repertoires were generated with immunoSEQ multiplex PCR, while TCRdb's copy carries only in-frame clones and drops some. The repertoire holds about 1.1 million clones, with approximately 80% as singletons. Each donor was a Caucasian adult residing in Nashville, Tennessee. Researchers partitioned CD4+ cells into CD45RA+ naive and CD45RA-negative memory subsets. Study findings and constraints: Non-shared clonotypes displayed generation probabilities falling below those of clonotypes present in all four donors.

This TCR derives from a man aged 18 to 30 in good health. Some clones in this sample may be carry-over from other donors' samples. Sequencing input: memory CD4+ T cells from PBMCs. The subset: CD45RA-negative fraction. V usage is TRBV4-1 and J usage is TRBJ2-5, with 7 nucleotides matching TRBD2. The J call may not be correct, given that the DNA end is closer to TRBJ2-7. CDR3 loop: CASSQAVRGSSYEQYF. The CDR3 coding sequence is TGCGCCAGCAGCCAAGCGGTGCGGGGGAGCTCCTACGAGCAGTACTTC.